The 25 T cell receptor beta chains listed next were all sequenced from one sample in a study of glioma-infiltrating T cells after dendritic cell vaccination. Clones were read by immunoSEQ multiplex PCR, and TCRdb kept only the in-frame ones, dropping some. The data contain 49,000 or so clones, about 85% of them singletons. Sequencing was performed on blood, taken before dendritic cell vaccination. These TCRs come from a human donor with glioblastoma.

This chain links TRBV29-1 with TRBJ1-1; D perhaps matches TRBD1 (6 bases). Between the trimmed V and J ends, which lost 6 bases and 1 base, there was a span of 21 bases. The V gene's germline CDR1 is SQVTM and CDR2 ANQGSEA. CDR3 size: 16 residues. In nucleotides, the CDR3 is TGCAGCGTCCGAGGGTCGGACAGTACCCCGAACACTGAAGCTTTCTTT. Translating it yields CSVRGSDSTPNTEAFF.

This clone came up a few times. This chain uses TRBV11-2 with TRBJ2-7; no clear D gene. The CDR3 runs 11 residues. Germline V gene lookup returns CDR1 SGHAT and CDR2 FQNNGV. V lost 1 base and J 7 bases, leaving 5 bases between the germline ends. The CDR3 region is CASSLAREQYF. Here the CDR3 DNA reads TGTGCCAGCAGCTTAGCACGGGAGCAGTACTTC.

The V gene is TRBV29-1, the J gene TRBJ2-7; 10 bases are shared with TRBD1. Trimming took 1 base from V and 4 from J; bases not matched to a gene: 10. CDR1 SQVTM and CDR2 ANQGSEA come from the germline V gene. The CDR3 is 16 residues long. CDR3 region: CSVEGAQDRGEYEQYF. The CDR3, as DNA: TGCAGCGTTGAAGGGGCCCAGGACAGGGGGGAATACGAGCAGTACTTC.

The chain carries TRBV2 and TRBJ2-5; maybe TRBD2 (6 bases). Germline assignment: CDR1 SNHLY and CDR2 FYNNEI. CDR3 length equals 16 residues. The V end lost 5 bases, the J end lost 5 bases, and 21 bases lay between the germline ends. The CDR3 here is CASSSNGRNEGETQYF. The CDR3, as DNA: TGTGCCAGCAGTTCGAACGGGAGAAATGAAGGGGAGACCCAGTACTTC.

This clone was detected a few times. The chain has TRBV19 and TRBJ1-1, with unresolved D. CDR1 LNHDA and CDR2 SQIVND come from the germline V gene (reference sequence). V lost 4 bases and J lost 5, with 11 bases in between. The CDR3 is 13 amino acids. The CDR3 sequence: CASSTYFGTEAFF. In DNA, the CDR3 is TGTGCCAGTAGTACATACTTCGGGACTGAAGCTTTCTTT.

This clone has just one count. The rearrangement uses TRBV7-9 and TRBJ1-2; 9 bases map to TRBD1. Germline assignment: CDR1 SEHNR and CDR2 FQNEAQ (reference sequence). The CDR3 contains 14 residues. Trimming took 3 bases from V and 4 from J; bases not matched to a gene: 3. The CDR3 here is CASSFGDRVYGYTF. The CDR3 nucleotides read TGTGCCAGCAGCTTTGGGGACAGGGTCTATGGCTACACCTTC.

The genes are TRBV14 and TRBJ1-1; the D is unclear. Trimming took off 8 bases at V and 5 bases at J, with 15 bases between the two ends. This CDR3 spans 13 amino acids. Per the germline V gene, CDR1 is SGHDN and CDR2 is FVKESK. CDR3 region: CASQQRGYTEAFF. CDR3 in DNA: TGTGCCAGCCAGCAGAGAGGATATACTGAAGCTTTCTTT.

The chain employs TRBV18 and TRBJ1-2, with D perhaps TRBD1 (6 bases). Germline lookup yields CDR1 KGHSH and CDR2 LQKENI. Trimming removed 3 bases at V and 9 bases at J, with 14 bases between. The CDR3 extends over 13 amino acids. The CDR3 nucleotides are TGTGCCAGCTCACCGACGACAGGAAGCAGCTACACCTTC. Protein product: CASSPTTGSSYTF.

The chain recombines TRBV6-6 with TRBJ2-7; 11 bases are shared with TRBD2. CDR3 size: 15 residues. V lost 5 bases to trimming and J lost 1 base; unmatched junction nucleotides: 4. Germline CDR1 reads MNHNY; CDR2 reads SVGAGI (reference sequence). The CDR3 reads CASSPGLAASYEQYF. The CDR3 DNA reads as TGTGCCAGCAGTCCGGGACTAGCGGCATCCTACGAGCAGTACTTC.

The chain links TRBV5-6 to TRBJ1-1; no reliable D call. Deletions cut 4 bases from V and 5 bases from J, with 9 bases between. Per the germline V gene, CDR1 is SGHDT and CDR2 is YYEEEE. CDR3 size: 12 residues. Here the CDR3 reads CASSTGGTEAFF. For the CDR3, the DNA is TGTGCCAGCAGCACGGGTGGGACTGAAGCTTTCTTT.

V gene TRBV29-1 combines with J gene TRBJ2-1, with D perhaps TRBD2 (6 bases). Deletions cut 8 bases from V and 0 bases from J, with 29 bases between. CDR1 is SQVTM and CDR2 is ANQGSEA in the germline V gene. There are 19 residues in the CDR3. CDR3 protein: CSTGWGRVGGISSYNEQFF. The CDR3 DNA is TGCAGCACGGGGTGGGGCAGGGTCGGGGGAATTTCCTCCTACAATGAGCAGTTCTTC.

The rearrangement uses TRBV4-3 and TRBJ2-2; 13 bases match TRBD2. This CDR3 contains 19 residues. Germline assignment: CDR1 LGHNA and CDR2 YSLEER. With 0 bases clipped from V and 6 bases from J, the junction kept 10 bases outside the gene matches. As DNA, the CDR3 is TGCGCCAGCAGCCAAGAGACCCGGGGACTAGCGGGGATGGCCGGGGAGCTGTTTTTT. Translated, it gives CASSQETRGLAGMAGELFF.

The chain joins TRBV11-3 to TRBJ1-4; D might be TRBD1 (5 bases). This CDR3 spans 17 amino acids. The germline CDR1 and CDR2 sequences are SGHNT and YENEEA. Trimming took off 0 bases at V and 5 bases at J, with 16 bases between the two ends. The CDR3 spells CASSLDHGGKPNEKLFF. CDR3 DNA: TGTGCCAGCAGCTTAGACCACGGGGGGAAACCAAATGAAAAACTGTTTTTT.

The V gene is TRBV29-1, the J gene TRBJ2-5; 9 bases align to TRBD2. V was clipped by 1 base and J by 1 base; unmatched bases: 4. Germline-derived CDR1 and CDR2 are SQVTM and ANQGSEA. The CDR3 has 15 residues. The CDR3 nucleotides are TGCAGCGTTGAAGGCGGGAGGGGCCTCCAAGAGACCCAGTACTTC. Amino acid sequence: CSVEGGRGLQETQYF. The full variable domain, with the rest looked up from reference TRBV29-1 and TRBJ2-5, is SAVISQKPSRDICQRGTSLTIQCQVDSQVTMMFWYRQQPGQSLTLIATANQGSEATYESGFVIDKFPISRPNLTFSTLTVSNMSPEDSSIYLCSVEGGRGLQETQYFGPGTRLLVL.

Concerning this clone itself: One junction end disagrees with the germline gene, perhaps due to a read error. The identical CDR3 is also encoded by other nucleotide sequences in the sample. The rearrangement uses TRBV11-2 and TRBJ1-6; no firm D call. The CDR3 loop spans 14 amino acids. Germline V gene data show CDR1 as SGHAT and CDR2 as FQNNGV. CDR3 in DNA: TGTGCCAGCAGCTTACACAGACTAAATTCCCCCCTCCACTTT. It yields the protein CASSLHRLNSPLHF.

This clone has more than one count but fewer than ten. The V and J genes are TRBV6-5 and TRBJ1-2, with 8 bases that match TRBD1. Per germline, CDR1 MNHEY and CDR2 SVGAGI. The V gene end was trimmed by 8 bases and the J gene end by 0 bases; junction bases not matched to a gene: 5. This CDR3 contains 14 residues. In DNA form, the CDR3 reads TGTGCCAGCCTGCCAGGGGGCACTAACTATGGCTACACCTTC. Residues: CASLPGGTNYGYTF.

This clone is a singleton in its sample. This chain joins TRBV5-1 and TRBJ1-2; 10 bases are shared with TRBD1. Germline CDR1 SGHRS, CDR2 YFSETQ. CDR3 size: 13 residues. V was clipped by 4 bases and J by 8 bases; unmatched bases: 5. The CDR3 protein is CASSPGQGGGYTF. The DNA of the CDR3 is TGCGCCAGCAGCCCCGGACAGGGGGGAGGCTACACCTTC.

The chain uses TRBV6-5 and TRBJ2-5, with unresolved D. The CDR3 is 13 amino acids. V lost 2 bases to trimming and J lost 4 bases, with 8 bases between them. Germline CDR1 reads MNHEY; CDR2 reads SVGAGI. CDR3 bases: TGTGCCAGCAGTTACGAGCGACGAGAGACCCAGTACTTC. Its protein product is CASSYERRETQYF.

The rearrangement links TRBV19 to TRBJ1-1, with TRBD1 matching 7 bases. CDR3 length: 12 residues. With 8 bases clipped from V and 4 bases from J, the junction kept 4 bases outside the gene matches. Germline values: CDR1 LNHDA, CDR2 SQIVND (reference sequence). The CDR3, as DNA: TGTGCCAGTTTCAGGGGGTCCACTGAAGCTTTCTTT. Amino acid sequence: CASFRGSTEAFF.

The chain couples TRBV27 to TRBJ1-1; D not resolved. The CDR3 loop spans 14 amino acids. V dropped 4 bases and J dropped 1 base, with 10 bases sitting between them. Germline CDR1 is MNHEY and CDR2 is SMNVEV (reference sequence). CDR3 sequence reads: CASSWRTANTEAFF. In DNA form, the CDR3 reads TGTGCCAGCAGTTGGAGGACTGCGAACACTGAAGCTTTCTTT.

The chain uses TRBV5-1 and TRBJ1-2; perhaps TRBD1 as D (5 bases). The germline V and J ends were trimmed by 5 bases and 0 bases, with 11 bases remaining between them. CDR1 is SGHRS, CDR2 YFSETQ, per germline. The CDR3 length is 14 residues. The CDR3 protein is CASSVGDSNYGYTF. CDR3 DNA: TGCGCCAGCAGTGTCGGGGACTCTAACTATGGCTACACCTTC.

The rearrangement joins TRBV6-4 to TRBJ2-3; 8 bases match TRBD2. Germline CDR1 and CDR2: MRHNA and SNTAGT. The CDR3 is made up of 15 amino acids. Germline trimming cut 0 bases from V and 4 bases from J; bases unmatched to any gene: 3. The CDR3 sequence is CASSDSTGGSDTQYF. CDR3 in DNA: TGTGCCAGCAGTGACTCGACGGGAGGGTCAGATACGCAGTATTTT.

The CDR3 loop is CASSYSFLGGAHGYTF. CDR3 in DNA: TGTGCCAGCAGTTACTCGTTTCTCGGGGGAGCCCATGGCTACACCTTC. The chain links TRBV6-5 to TRBJ1-2; tentative D call: TRBD1 (5 bases). CDR3 size: 16 residues. Germline assignment: CDR1 MNHEY and CDR2 SVGAGI. V gave up 0 bases and J gave up 6 bases, with 17 bases separating them.

The chain is built from TRBV6-5 and TRBJ2-5; D is perhaps TRBD1 (6 bases). V lost 5 bases and J 5 bases, leaving 12 bases between the germline ends. Germline V gives CDR1 MNHEY, CDR2 SVGAGI. The CDR3 length is 13 residues. The CDR3 DNA reads TGTGCCAGCAGTACAGGGAGTCGGGAGACCCAGTACTTC. Translating it yields CASSTGSRETQYF.

The chain has TRBV5-3 and TRBJ2-7; D ambiguous. TRBV5-3 is marked as an open reading frame, function uncertain. The CDR3 loop spans 15 amino acids. V was trimmed by 0 bases and J by 3 bases, leaving 13 bases between them. This chain's CDR3 is CARSLAALPNYEQYF. CDR3 DNA sequence: TGTGCCAGAAGCTTGGCCGCCCTACCTAACTACGAGCAGTACTTC.